These 18 T cell receptor beta chains originate from one sample sequenced in a study of blood T cell repertoires in COVID-19. Generated by immunoSEQ multiplex PCR, the TCRdb table keeps only in-frame clones and is missing some. The sample comprises 400,000 or so clones, 80% to 90% of which are singletons, and 1.1% rests with the top ten. Sequencing input: PBMCs or T cells enriched from blood (not recorded which). The receptors originated from a man aged 30 to 45 who had recovered from COVID-19.

This clone appeared once. The rearrangement links TRBV5-1 to TRBJ2-7; D is perhaps TRBD1 (5 bases). The CDR3 consists of 12 residues. The V end lost 4 bases, the J end lost 7 bases, and 12 bases lay between the germline ends. The germline gives CDR1 SGHRS, CDR2 YFSETQ. The CDR3: CASSGSPGEQYF. As DNA, the CDR3 is TGCGCCAGCAGCGGCAGCCCAGGGGAGCAGTACTTC.

In its sample, this clone was seen a few times. V gene TRBV13 combines with J gene TRBJ2-3; 8 nucleotides agree with TRBD2. The CDR3 runs to 16 residues. Germline CDR1 PRHDT, CDR2 FYEKMQ (reference sequence). V was clipped by 5 bases and J by 2 bases; unmatched bases: 9. The CDR3 DNA follows: TGTGCCAGCAGCATCTCGGGACTAGGGGACACAGATACGCAGTATTTT. Translating gives CASSISGLGDTDTQYF.

The V gene is TRBV9, the J gene TRBJ2-7; D possibly corresponds to TRBD2 (5 bases). Germline V lookup: CDR1 SGDLS, CDR2 YYNGEE. V lost 0 bases, J lost 3 bases, and 10 bases lay in between. The CDR3 is made up of 14 amino acids. The DNA for the CDR3 is TGTGCCAGCAGCGTAGGGGTGGGAGTCTACGAGCAGTACTTC. Its protein is CASSVGVGVYEQYF.

The chain couples TRBV29-1 to TRBJ2-1, with 10 bases lining up with TRBD2. V was pared by 7 bases and J by 4 bases, with 13 bases of the junction left unmatched. Looked up from germline, CDR1 is SQVTM and CDR2 is ANQGSEA. The length of the CDR3 is 16 residues. CDR3 nucleotide sequence: TGCAGCGCCAACCAGGCCGGGACTAGCGCTTACAATGAGCAGTTCTTC. It specifies CSANQAGTSAYNEQFF.

The chain is built from TRBV10-1 and TRBJ2-7, with D hard to call. The CDR3 loop spans 13 amino acids. Between the trimmed V and J ends, which lost 4 bases and 3 bases, there was a span of 10 bases. CDR1 is WNHNN and CDR2 is SYGVQD in the germline V gene (reference sequence). CDR3 in amino acids: CASSGGTIYEQYF. The DNA of the CDR3 is TGCGCCAGCAGTGGAGGTACGATCTACGAGCAGTACTTC.

This clone occurred a few times. The rearrangement uses TRBV28 and TRBJ2-7; the match to TRBD2 covers 8 bases. The CDR3 length is 13 residues. Trimming removed 8 bases from V and 3 bases from J; junction bases left unmatched: 6. CDR1 is MDHEN and CDR2 is SYDVKM in the germline V gene. The CDR3 spells CASVSGVLYEQYF. The CDR3 DNA sequence: TGTGCCAGCGTTAGCGGGGTACTCTACGAGCAGTACTTC.

J is TRBJ2-1 and V is TRBV6-5; D is uncertain. The CDR3 has 14 residues. Trimming removed 2 bases at V and 8 bases at J, with 13 bases between. Germline CDR1 MNHEY, CDR2 SVGAGI. The CDR3 region is CASSYRRYQDEQFF. DNA of the CDR3: TGTGCCAGCAGTTACCGCAGGTATCAGGATGAGCAGTTCTTC.

The rearrangement links TRBV29-1 to TRBJ2-7; D perhaps matches TRBD1 (5 bases). The germline gives CDR1 SQVTM, CDR2 ANQGSEA. V was trimmed by 4 bases and J by 6 bases, leaving 13 bases between them. The length of the CDR3 is 12 residues. CDR3 bases: TGCAGCGTTGTAAGACAGTTGGGCGAGCAGTACTTC. Its protein product is CSVVRQLGEQYF.

This clone appeared a few times. The V gene is TRBV5-1, the J gene TRBJ2-1, with 11 bases matching TRBD2. The CDR3 has 14 residues. In germline, CDR1 is SGHRS, CDR2 YFSETQ. The trim removed 8 bases at V and 3 bases at J, leaving 4 bases unmatched. This chain's CDR3 is CASTLAGVYNEQFF. In DNA, the CDR3 is TGCGCCAGTACACTAGCGGGGGTCTACAATGAGCAGTTCTTC.

The chain is built from TRBV7-2 and TRBJ1-4, with 9 bases identical to TRBD1. The CDR3 runs 14 residues. The J segment lost 8 bases and the V segment lost 5 bases, leaving 6 bases of the junction unmatched. The germline V gene encodes CDR1 SGHTA and CDR2 FQGNSA. CDR3 residues: CASSPDRGDEKLFF. DNA for the CDR3: TGTGCCAGCAGCCCAGACAGGGGGGACGAAAAACTGTTTTTT.

The chain combines TRBV6-4 with TRBJ1-5; no firm D call. This CDR3 spans 12 amino acids. Germline loops: CDR1 MRHNA, CDR2 SNTAGT. The V end lost 2 bases, the J end lost 9 bases, and 8 bases lay between the germline ends. This chain's CDR3 is CASSDPPGPQHF. The DNA for the CDR3 is TGTGCCAGCAGTGACCCGCCAGGGCCCCAGCATTTT.

This clone showed up just once. V is TRBV6-6 and J is TRBJ2-7, with 7 bases aligning to TRBD1. Germline CDR1 MNHNY, CDR2 SVGAGI (reference sequence). The CDR3 runs to 14 residues. J gave up 0 bases and V 7 bases, and 6 bases lay outside the gene matches. This CDR3 is CASTRQGFSYEQYF. The CDR3 DNA sequence: TGTGCCAGCACTAGACAGGGTTTCTCCTACGAGCAGTACTTC.

The gene calls are TRBV18 and TRBJ2-3; 7 nucleotides align to TRBD1. This CDR3 is built from 16 residues. Germline CDR1 KGHSH, CDR2 LQKENI. Trimming cost V 1 base and J 0 bases; bases outside gene matches: 4. CDR3 sequence (DNA): TGTGCCAGCTCACCACAGGGACAGACTAGCACAGATACGCAGTATTTT. It yields the protein CASSPQGQTSTDTQYF. Variable domain in full (rest from reference TRBV18 and TRBJ2-3): NAGVMQNPRHLVRRRGQEARLRCSPMKGHSHVYWYRQLPEEGLKFMVYLQKENIIDESGMPKERFSAEFPKEGPSILRIQQVVRGDSAAYFCASSPQGQTSTDTQYFGPGTRLTVL.

The rearrangement joins TRBV2 to TRBJ2-7; 7 bases are a match to TRBD1. With 6 bases clipped from V and 2 bases from J, the junction kept 10 bases outside the gene matches. Germline CDR1 is SNHLY and CDR2 is FYNNEI. The CDR3 sequence is 15 residues long. The CDR3 loop reads CASSSEGASTYEQYF. CDR3 coding DNA: TGTGCCAGCAGCTCTGAGGGGGCGTCGACCTACGAGCAGTACTTC.

The CDR3 region has the DNA TGTGCCAGCAGGGGCTCGCGGGAGGGGGATACGCAGTATTTT. Translating gives CASRGSREGDTQYF. This sequence joins TRBV7-9 and TRBJ2-3; TRBD2 matches at 9 bases. Germline lookup yields CDR1 SEHNR and CDR2 FQNEAQ (reference sequence). CDR3 length: 14 amino acids. The V and J ends lost 6 bases and 6 bases, in that order; junction bases with no gene match: 7.

J is TRBJ2-1 and V is TRBV24-1, with TRBD2 identical over 10 bases. With V trimmed by 4 bases and J by 7 bases, 15 bases remained unmatched. CDR3 length equals 18 residues. CDR1 and CDR2 (germline): KGHDR, SFDVKD. CDR3 DNA: TGTGCCACCAGTGACCGATTAGGTGCTAGCGGGAGTATAAATGAGCAGTTCTTC. Its protein is CATSDRLGASGSINEQFF.

This sequence joins TRBV5-4 and TRBJ2-1; no definite D call. CDR3 length: 12 residues. Trimming removed 5 bases from V and 6 bases from J, with 9 bases in between. Germline V gene data show CDR1 as SGHNT and CDR2 as YYREEE (reference sequence). The CDR3 coding sequence is TGTGCCAGCAGTTTAATCAGCAATGAGCAGTTCTTC. The encoded protein is CASSLISNEQFF.

This rearrangement joins TRBV5-1 to TRBJ2-3; the match to TRBD2 covers 10 bases. Trimming cost V 0 bases and J 6 bases; bases outside gene matches: 7. The CDR3 totals 16 residues. CDR1 and CDR2 (germline): SGHRS, YFSETQ. The CDR3 nucleotides are TGCGCCAGCAGCTTGGAAGCGGGAGGGATTCGGGATACGCAGTATTTT. This encodes CASSLEAGGIRDTQYF.